These 6 T cell receptor beta chains came from one sample sequenced in a study of T cell repertoires in cytomegalovirus infection (dated by TCRdb to about 2019). The reads were generated on an Illumina HiSeq 1500. TCRdb ran its own pipeline on the public reads, namely fastp trimming at Q25 and MiXCR clone calling, and kept in-frame beta chains. For every CDR3 protein sequence, its rows merge into one entry that carries the most common genes and DNA. Recorded for this sample are roughly 500,000 distinct CDR3 sequences; approximately 15% of them occurred a single time. Of the sample, approximately 24% is held by the ten largest clones. The specimen sequenced was CD8+ T cells from PBMCs. The receptors originated from a human donor in good health (CMV status not recorded). Some clones in this sample may be carry-over from other donors' samples.

The rearrangement uses TRBV5-4 and TRBJ2-7; 13 positions match TRBD2. Unmatched junction bases numbered 2, after V lost 7 bases and J lost 1 base. The CDR3 consists of 14 residues. Germline V gene data show CDR1 as SGHNT and CDR2 as YYREEE (reference sequence). As DNA, the CDR3 is TGTGCCAGCTCGGGACTAGCGGGATCCTACGAGCAGTACTTC. This codes for CASSGLAGSYEQYF.

This clonotype was seen ten or more times. The rearrangement links TRBV7-8 to TRBJ1-1; unclear D gene. The germline V gene encodes CDR1 SGHVS and CDR2 FQNEAQ. This CDR3 region has 14 residues. Deletions cut 6 bases from V and 0 bases from J, with 11 bases between. The CDR3 loop is CASSDFVMNTEAFF. The CDR3 coding sequence is TGTGCCAGCAGTGATTTTGTCATGAACACTGAAGCTTTCTTT.

This clonotype was found many times. V gene TRBV7-9 combines with J gene TRBJ2-1; 8 nucleotides match TRBD1. CDR1 is SEHNR, CDR2 FQNEAQ, per germline (reference sequence). V dropped 5 bases and J dropped 8; count of bases not matched to a gene: 11. CDR3 size: 15 residues. The CDR3 region has the DNA TGTGCCAGCAGCGCGAGGACAGGGAAGGATGATGAGCAGTTCTTC. Translation: CASSARTGKDDEQFF. The whole variable domain, remainder taken from reference TRBV7-9 and TRBJ2-1, is DTGVSQNPRHKITKRGQNVTFRCDPISEHNRLYWYRQTLGQGPEFLTYFQNEAQLEKSRLLSDRFSAERPKGSFSTLEIQRTEQGDSAMYLCASSARTGKDDEQFFGPGTRLTVL.

This clonotype has a count of ten or more. This chain connects TRBV19 to TRBJ2-7; D may be TRBD1 or TRBD2 (5 bases each). The germline V gene encodes CDR1 LNHDA and CDR2 SQIVND (reference sequence). V gave up 4 bases and J gave up 1 base, with 14 bases separating them. The CDR3 totals 15 residues. The CDR3 sequence: CASSTRDLTSYEQYF. CDR3 in DNA: TGTGCCAGTAGTACCCGGGACCTCACTTCCTACGAGCAGTACTTC.

Note on this clonotype: A junction end diverges from the germline sequence, so it may reflect a read error. The J gene is TRBJ2-2, the V gene TRBV7-8; D remains ambiguous. The length of the CDR3 is 14 residues. Looked up from germline, CDR1 is SGHVS and CDR2 is FQNEAQ. The CDR3 nucleotides read TGTGCAAGCAGCCGTCTTCTAAAGAAAGGGGAGCTGTTTTTT. It specifies CASSRLLKKGELFF.

J is TRBJ1-5 and V is TRBV4-1; 10 bases line up with TRBD1. This CDR3 has 16 amino acids. Germline CDR1 and CDR2: MGHRA and YSYEKL. J lost 10 bases, V lost 6 bases, and 15 bases had no gene match. CDR3 DNA: TGCGCCAGCAGACACGTACCCGGGACAGGGGAGCAACCCCAGCATTTT. This encodes CASRHVPGTGEQPQHF.